This T cell receptor (beta chain) was identified during a study of blood T cell repertoires in COVID-19. For the study at large: COVID-19 samples, acute and convalescent, were from the United States, Italy and Spain. The cDNA or gDNA used as material had been derived from T cells, B-cell-depleted T cells, or PBMCs.

Some clones are missing from TCRdb's copy, which holds only in-frame ones; the method was immunoSEQ multiplex PCR. The sample has approximately 150,000 clones, less than 85% seen once; the top ten hold around 8%. What was sequenced was peripheral blood. This receptor was identified in a woman aged 55-70 years with COVID-19, enrolled during active disease.

CDR3 nucleotide sequence: TGTGCTAGTGCCCCGGGGAGGGCATCAGATACGCAGTATTTT. It translates to CASAPGRASDTQYF. The chain uses TRBV12-5 and TRBJ2-3, with TRBD2 matching 7 bases. The CDR3 extends over 14 amino acids. V trimming: 7 bases; J trimming: 4 bases; junction bases outside the gene matches: 8. Germline CDR1 LGHNT, CDR2 FRNRAP.